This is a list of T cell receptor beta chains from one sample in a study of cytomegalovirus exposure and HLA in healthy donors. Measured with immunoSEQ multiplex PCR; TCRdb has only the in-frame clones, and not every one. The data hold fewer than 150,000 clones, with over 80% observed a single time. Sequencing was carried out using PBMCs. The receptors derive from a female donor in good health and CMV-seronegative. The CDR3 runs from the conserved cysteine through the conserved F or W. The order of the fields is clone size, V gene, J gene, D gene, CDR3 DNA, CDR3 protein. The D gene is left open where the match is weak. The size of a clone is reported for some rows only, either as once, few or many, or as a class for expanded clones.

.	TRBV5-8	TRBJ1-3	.	TGTGCCAGCAGCTTGAAAGGAGGTTGGAGAGGAAACACCATATATTTT	CASSLKGGWRGNTIYF
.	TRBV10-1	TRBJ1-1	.	TGCGCCAGCGCAGGGGTATACACTGAAGCTTTCTTT	CASAGVYTEAFF
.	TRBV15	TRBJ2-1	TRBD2	TGTGCCACCAGCAGAGATATCGGGACTAGCGGGAGGTACAATGAGCAGTTCTTC	CATSRDIGTSGRYNEQFF
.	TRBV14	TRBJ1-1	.	TGTGCCAGCAGCCAAGTGTCCCAGGGGACTGAAGCTTTCTTT	CASSQVSQGTEAFF
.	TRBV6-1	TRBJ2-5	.	TGTGCCAGCAGTGAAGCGCTGGAGGAGTACCAAGAGACCCAGTACTTC	CASSEALEEYQETQYF
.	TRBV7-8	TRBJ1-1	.	TGTGCCAGCAGCTTGTTAGCGGTGCAGGGAGCGTCTTTCTTT	CASSLLAVQGASFF
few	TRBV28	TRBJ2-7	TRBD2	TGTGCCAGCAGTCCCCGGGGAGCGGGAGCCCACGAGCAGTACTTC	CASSPRGAGAHEQYF
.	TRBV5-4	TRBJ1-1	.	TGTGCCAGCAGCTTGTCTAGGGGTTCCGGAGATAATGCTTTCTTT	CASSLSRGSGDNAFF
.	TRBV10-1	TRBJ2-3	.	TGCGCCAGCAGTCTAGGAACAGATACGCAGTATTTT	CASSLGTDTQYF
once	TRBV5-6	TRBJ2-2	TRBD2	TGTGCCAGCAGCCTACTAGCGGGAGGGCTCACCGGGGAGCTGTTTTTT	CASSLLAGGLTGELFF
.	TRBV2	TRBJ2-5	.	TGTGCCAGCAACCAGGGATCAGGGACCCAGTACTTC	CASNQGSGTQYF
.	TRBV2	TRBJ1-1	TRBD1	TGTGCCAGCAAAAGACAGGGACCTGAAGCTTTCTTT	CASKRQGPEAFF
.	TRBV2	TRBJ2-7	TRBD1	TGTGCCAGCAGTGAGGCCGGGACAGGGGTCTACGAGCAGTACTTC	CASSEAGTGVYEQYF
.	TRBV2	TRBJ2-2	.	TGTGCCAGCATCTTATCGAGAGCCGGGGAGCTGTTTTTT	CASILSRAGELFF
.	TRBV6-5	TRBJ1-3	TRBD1	TGTGCCAGCAGTTCCGGGACAGGGGATTCTGGAAACACCATATATTTT	CASSSGTGDSGNTIYF
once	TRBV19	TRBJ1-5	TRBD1	TGTGCCAGTAGCCTCCGACAGGGAGCATATAGCAATCAGCCCCAGCATTTT	CASSLRQGAYSNQPQHF
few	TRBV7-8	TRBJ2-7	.	TGTGCCTCCCGGCCCGGAGGTGCCTACGAGCAGTACTTC	CASRPGGAYEQYF
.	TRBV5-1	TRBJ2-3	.	TGCGCCAGCAGCCTTAGCGATAGCACAGATACGCAGTATTTT	CASSLSDSTDTQYF
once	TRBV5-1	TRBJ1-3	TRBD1	TGCGCCAGCAGTTGGGGACAGGGAATGAACACCATATATTTT	CASSWGQGMNTIYF
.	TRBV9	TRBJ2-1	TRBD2	TGTGCCAGCAGCGTAGCTCCGGGTAGCGGGAATGAGCAGTTCTTC	CASSVAPGSGNEQFF
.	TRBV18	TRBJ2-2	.	TGTGCCAGCTCACCACGGGGTCCGGGACATAACACCGGGGAGCTGTTTTTT	CASSPRGPGHNTGELFF
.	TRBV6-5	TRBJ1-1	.	TGTGCCAGCCTCAGACTTTCACGAAACACTGAAGCTTTCTTT	CASLRLSRNTEAFF
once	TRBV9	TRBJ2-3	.	TGTGCCAGCAGCGTACAGGGTGCAGATACGCAGTATTTT	CASSVQGADTQYF
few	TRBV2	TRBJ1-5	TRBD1	TGTGCCAGCAGCAAGGACAGGGGGCCCCGTCCTCATCAGCCCCAGCATTTT	CASSKDRGPRPHQPQHF
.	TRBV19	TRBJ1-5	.	TGTGCCAGTAGTACCCGGACAGATCAGCCCCAGCATTTT	CASSTRTDQPQHF
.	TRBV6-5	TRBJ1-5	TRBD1	TGTGCCAGCAGGACAGGGTCCCAGCCCCAGCATTTT	CASRTGSQPQHF
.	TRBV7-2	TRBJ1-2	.	TGTGCCAGCAGCTTATCCCTTGCAGGGGCGCAGGGTTATGGCTACACCTTC	CASSLSLAGAQGYGYTF
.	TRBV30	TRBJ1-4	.	TGTGCCTGGAGCTTAAATGAAAAACTGTTTTTT	CAWSLNEKLFF
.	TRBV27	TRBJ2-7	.	TGTGCCAGCAGTTTGTCTAGGGGATTTAACTACGAGCAGTACTTC	CASSLSRGFNYEQYF
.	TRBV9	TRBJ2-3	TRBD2	TGTGCCAGCAGCGTAGGACTAGCGGGAGTGGTAGATACGCAGTATTTT	CASSVGLAGVVDTQYF
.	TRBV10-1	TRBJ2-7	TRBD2	TGCGCCAGTCGGGGCGGGAGCCGGTACGAGCAGTACTTC	CASRGGSRYEQYF
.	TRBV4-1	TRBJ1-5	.	TGCGCCAGCAGCCAAGAATCGCGTATTAGCAATCAGCCCCAGCATTTT	CASSQESRISNQPQHF
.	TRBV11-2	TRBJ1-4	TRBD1	TGTGCCAGCAGCTCAGGACAGGGGAATGAAAAACTGTTTTTT	CASSSGQGNEKLFF
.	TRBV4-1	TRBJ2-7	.	TGCGCCAGCAGCCAATTCGCCACTTACGAGCAGTACTTC	CASSQFATYEQYF
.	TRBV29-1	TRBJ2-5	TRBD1	TGCAGCGTTGTAGATGGGACAGGGTTGGAGACCCAGTACTTC	CSVVDGTGLETQYF
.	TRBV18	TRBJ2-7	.	TGTGCCAGCTCATTGGTCGACCGGGGGGCAGGGGAGCAGTACTTC	CASSLVDRGAGEQYF
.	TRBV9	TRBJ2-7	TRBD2	TGTGCCAGCAGCGTAACGGGAGGGCCGTCCTACGAGCAGTACTTC	CASSVTGGPSYEQYF
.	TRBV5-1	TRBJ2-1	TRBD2	TGCGCCAGCAGCTCATTAGCGGGACGAGATGAGCAGTTCTTC	CASSSLAGRDEQFF
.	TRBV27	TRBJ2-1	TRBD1	TGTGCCAGCAGTTTAGACAGGGGCAATGAGCAGTTCTTC	CASSLDRGNEQFF
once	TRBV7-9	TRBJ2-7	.	TGTGCCAGCAGCTTAGCGTTAGGACTAAAGTCCTACGAGCAGTACTTC	CASSLALGLKSYEQYF
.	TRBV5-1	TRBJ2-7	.	TGCGCCAGCAGCTCCGAGGACTTCCTCGAGCAGTACTTC	CASSSEDFLEQYF
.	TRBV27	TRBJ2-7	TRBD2	TGTGCCAGCAGTTTTGTAGCGGGGAGCTACGAGCAGTACTTC	CASSFVAGSYEQYF
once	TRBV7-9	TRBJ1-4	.	TGTGCCAGCAGCTTAAAAGAACAGCTAGAAAAACTGTTTTTT	CASSLKEQLEKLFF
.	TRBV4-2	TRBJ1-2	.	TGTGCCAGCAGCCAAGAATTAGTAGACAGCCACTACACCTTC	CASSQELVDSHYTF
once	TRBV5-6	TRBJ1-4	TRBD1	TGTGCCAGCAGCCAGGACAGGAACAACGAAAAACTGTTTTTT	CASSQDRNNEKLFF